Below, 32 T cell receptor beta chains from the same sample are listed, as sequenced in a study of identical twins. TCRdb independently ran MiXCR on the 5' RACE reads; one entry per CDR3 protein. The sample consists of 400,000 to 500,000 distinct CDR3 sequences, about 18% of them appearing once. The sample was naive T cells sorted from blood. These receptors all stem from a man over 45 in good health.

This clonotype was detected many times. In DNA form, the CDR3 reads TGTGCCAGCAGTTGGACGGAGAACACCGGGGAGCTGTTTTTT. Encoded protein: CASSWTENTGELFF. The rearrangement joins TRBV28 to TRBJ2-2; D not resolved. The CDR3 runs to 14 residues. The V gene lost 4 bases and the J gene lost 1 base, with 7 bases spanning the gap. Looked up from germline, CDR1 is MDHEN and CDR2 is SYDVKM.

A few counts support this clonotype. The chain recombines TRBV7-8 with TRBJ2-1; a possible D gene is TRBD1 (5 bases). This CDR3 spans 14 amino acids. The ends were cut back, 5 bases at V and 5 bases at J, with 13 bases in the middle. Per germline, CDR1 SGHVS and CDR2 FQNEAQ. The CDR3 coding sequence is TGTGCCAGCAGCCTTAAGCCAGGGCACAATGAGCAGTTCTTC. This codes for CASSLKPGHNEQFF.

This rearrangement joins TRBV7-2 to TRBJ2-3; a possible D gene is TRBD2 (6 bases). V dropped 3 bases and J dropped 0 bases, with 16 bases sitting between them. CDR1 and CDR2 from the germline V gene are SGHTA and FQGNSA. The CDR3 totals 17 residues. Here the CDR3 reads CASSLIPGGLSTDTQYF. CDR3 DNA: TGTGCCAGCAGCTTGATTCCCGGAGGACTAAGCACAGATACGCAGTATTTT.

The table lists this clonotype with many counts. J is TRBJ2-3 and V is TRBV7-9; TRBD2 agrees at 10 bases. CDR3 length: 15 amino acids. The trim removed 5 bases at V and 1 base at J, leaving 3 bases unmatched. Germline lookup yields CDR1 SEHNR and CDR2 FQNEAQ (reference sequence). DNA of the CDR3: TGTGCCAGCAGCCAAGGGACTAGCGGCACAGATACGCAGTATTTT. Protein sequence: CASSQGTSGTDTQYF.

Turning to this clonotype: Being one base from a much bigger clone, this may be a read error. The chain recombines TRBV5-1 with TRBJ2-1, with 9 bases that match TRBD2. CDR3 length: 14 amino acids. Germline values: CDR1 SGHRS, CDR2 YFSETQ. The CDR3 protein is CASSLVSGSHEKFF. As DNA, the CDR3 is TGCGCCAGCAGCTTGGTTAGCGGGAGCCATGAGAAGTTCTTC. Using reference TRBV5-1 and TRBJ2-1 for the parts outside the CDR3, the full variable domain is KAGVTQTPRYLIKTRGQQVTLSCSPISGHRSVSWYQQTPGQGLQFLFEYFSETQRNKGNFPGRFSGRQFSNSRSEMNVSTLELGDSALYLCASSLVSGSHEKFFGPGTRLTVL.

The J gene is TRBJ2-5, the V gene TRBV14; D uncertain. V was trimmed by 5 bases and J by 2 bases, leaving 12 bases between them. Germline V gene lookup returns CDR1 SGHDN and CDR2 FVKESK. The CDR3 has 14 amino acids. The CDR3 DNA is TGTGCCAGCAGCTCCCTGTGGGTTCAAGAGACCCAGTACTTC. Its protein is CASSSLWVQETQYF.

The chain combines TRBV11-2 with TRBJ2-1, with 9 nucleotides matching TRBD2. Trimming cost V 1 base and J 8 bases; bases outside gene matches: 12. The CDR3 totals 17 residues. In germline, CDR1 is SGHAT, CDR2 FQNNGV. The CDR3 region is CASSLGLAGPPGDEQFF. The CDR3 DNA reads TGTGCCAGCAGCTTAGGTCTAGCGGGACCCCCCGGCGATGAGCAGTTCTTC.

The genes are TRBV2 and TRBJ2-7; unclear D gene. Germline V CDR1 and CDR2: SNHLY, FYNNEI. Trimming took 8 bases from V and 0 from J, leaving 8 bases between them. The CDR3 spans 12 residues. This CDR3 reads CASCGDSYEQYF. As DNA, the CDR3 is TGTGCCAGCTGCGGAGACTCCTACGAGCAGTACTTC.

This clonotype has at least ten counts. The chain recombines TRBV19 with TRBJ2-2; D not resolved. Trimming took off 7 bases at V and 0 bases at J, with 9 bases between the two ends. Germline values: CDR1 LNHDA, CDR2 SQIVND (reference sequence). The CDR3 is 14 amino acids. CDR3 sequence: CASNNYSNTGELFF. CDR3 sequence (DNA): TGTGCCAGTAACAACTACTCGAACACCGGGGAGCTGTTTTTT.

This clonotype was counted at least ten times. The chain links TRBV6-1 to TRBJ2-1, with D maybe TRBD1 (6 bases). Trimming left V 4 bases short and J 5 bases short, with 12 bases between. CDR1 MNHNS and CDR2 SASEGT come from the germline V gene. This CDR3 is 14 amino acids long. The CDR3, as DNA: TGTGCCAGCAGTGTAAACAGGGTTAACAATGAGCAGTTCTTC. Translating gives CASSVNRVNNEQFF.

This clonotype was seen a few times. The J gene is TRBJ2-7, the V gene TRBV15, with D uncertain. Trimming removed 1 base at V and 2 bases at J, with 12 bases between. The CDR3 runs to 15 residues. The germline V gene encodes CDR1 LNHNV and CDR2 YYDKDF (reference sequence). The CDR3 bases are TGTGCCACCAGCAGAGGATGGGCAGGAACCTACGAGCAGTACTTC. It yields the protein CATSRGWAGTYEQYF.

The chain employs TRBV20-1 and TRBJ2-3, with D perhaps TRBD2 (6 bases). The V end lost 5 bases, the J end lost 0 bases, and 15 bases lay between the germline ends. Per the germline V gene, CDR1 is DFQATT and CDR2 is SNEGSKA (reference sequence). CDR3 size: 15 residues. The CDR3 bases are TGCAGTGCTCGGGAGAACTCGATTAGCACAGATACGCAGTATTTT. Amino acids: CSARENSISTDTQYF.

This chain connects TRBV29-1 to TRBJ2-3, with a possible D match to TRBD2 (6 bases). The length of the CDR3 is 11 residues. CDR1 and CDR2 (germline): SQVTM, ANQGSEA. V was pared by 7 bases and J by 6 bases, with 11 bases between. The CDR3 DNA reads TGCAGCGCAGCTGCGGGGGATACGCAGTATTTT. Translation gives CSAAAGDTQYF.

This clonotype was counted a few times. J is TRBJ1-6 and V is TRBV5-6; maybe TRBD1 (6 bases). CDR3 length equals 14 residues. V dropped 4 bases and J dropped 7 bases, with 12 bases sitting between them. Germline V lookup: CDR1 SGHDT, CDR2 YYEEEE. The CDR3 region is CASSRGQTNSPLHF. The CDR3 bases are TGTGCCAGCAGCCGAGGACAGACAAATTCACCCCTCCACTTT. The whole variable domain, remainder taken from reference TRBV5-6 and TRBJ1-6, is DAGVTQSPTHLIKTRGQQVTLRCSPKSGHDTVSWYQQALGQGPQFIFQYYEEEERQRGNFPDRFSGHQFPNYSSELNVNALLLGDSALYLCASSRGQTNSPLHFGNGTRLTVT.

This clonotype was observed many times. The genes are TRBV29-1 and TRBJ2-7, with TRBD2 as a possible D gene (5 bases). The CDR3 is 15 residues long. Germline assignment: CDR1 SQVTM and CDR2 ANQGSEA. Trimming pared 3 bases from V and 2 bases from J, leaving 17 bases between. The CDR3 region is CSVDDGGSVTYEQYF. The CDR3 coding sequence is TGCAGCGTTGACGACGGCGGGTCCGTAACCTACGAGCAGTACTTC.

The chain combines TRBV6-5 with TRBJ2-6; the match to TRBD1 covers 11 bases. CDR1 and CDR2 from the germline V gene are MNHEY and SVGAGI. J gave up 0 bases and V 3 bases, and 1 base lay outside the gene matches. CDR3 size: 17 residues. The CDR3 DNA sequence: TGTGCCAGCAGTTATGGGACAGGGGGCTCTGGGGCCAACGTCCTGACTTTC. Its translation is CASSYGTGGSGANVLTF.

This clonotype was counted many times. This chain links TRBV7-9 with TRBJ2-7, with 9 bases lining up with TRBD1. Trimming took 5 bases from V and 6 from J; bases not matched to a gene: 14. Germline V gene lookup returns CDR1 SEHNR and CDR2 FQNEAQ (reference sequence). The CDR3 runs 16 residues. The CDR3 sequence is CASSHDPGQGIVEQYF. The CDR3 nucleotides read TGTGCCAGCAGCCACGATCCGGGACAGGGCATTGTCGAGCAGTACTTC.

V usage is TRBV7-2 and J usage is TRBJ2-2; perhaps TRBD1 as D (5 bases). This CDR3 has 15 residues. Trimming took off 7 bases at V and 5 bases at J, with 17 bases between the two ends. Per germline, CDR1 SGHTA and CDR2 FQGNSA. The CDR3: CASTPLGRATGELFF. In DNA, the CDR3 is TGTGCCAGCACCCCCCTCGGCAGGGCAACCGGGGAGCTGTTTTTT.

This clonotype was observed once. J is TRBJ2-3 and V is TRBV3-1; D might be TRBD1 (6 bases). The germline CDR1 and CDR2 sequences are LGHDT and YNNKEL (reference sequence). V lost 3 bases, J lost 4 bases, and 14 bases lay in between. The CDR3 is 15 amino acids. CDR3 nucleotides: TGTGCCAGCAGCCATTTAGGACAGAGGGCAGATACGCAGTATTTT. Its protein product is CASSHLGQRADTQYF.

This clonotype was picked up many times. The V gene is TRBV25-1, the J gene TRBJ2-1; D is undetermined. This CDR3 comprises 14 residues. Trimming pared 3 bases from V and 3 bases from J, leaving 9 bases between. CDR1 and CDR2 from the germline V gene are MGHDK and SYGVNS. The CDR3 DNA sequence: TGTGCCAGCAGTGAGGGTGGCTTCTACAATGAGCAGTTCTTC. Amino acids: CASSEGGFYNEQFF.

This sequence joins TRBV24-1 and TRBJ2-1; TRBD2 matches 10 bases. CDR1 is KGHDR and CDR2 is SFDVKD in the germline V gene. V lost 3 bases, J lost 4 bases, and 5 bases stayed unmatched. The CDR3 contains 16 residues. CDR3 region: CATSDHGSGGYNEQFF. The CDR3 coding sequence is TGTGCCACCAGTGATCACGGTAGCGGGGGGTACAATGAGCAGTTCTTC.

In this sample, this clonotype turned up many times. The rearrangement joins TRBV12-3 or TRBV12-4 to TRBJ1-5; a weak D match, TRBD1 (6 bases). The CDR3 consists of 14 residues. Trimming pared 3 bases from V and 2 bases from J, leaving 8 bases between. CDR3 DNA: TGTGCCAGCAGTTTCGCAGGGGGCAATCAGCCCCAGCATTTT. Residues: CASSFAGGNQPQHF.

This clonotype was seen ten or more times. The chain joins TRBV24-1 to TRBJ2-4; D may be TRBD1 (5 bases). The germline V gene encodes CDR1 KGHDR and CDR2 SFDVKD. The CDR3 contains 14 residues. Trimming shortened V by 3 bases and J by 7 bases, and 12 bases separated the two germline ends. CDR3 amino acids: CATSDTQGNNIQYF. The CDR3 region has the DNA TGTGCCACCAGTGATACCCAGGGTAATAACATTCAGTACTTC.

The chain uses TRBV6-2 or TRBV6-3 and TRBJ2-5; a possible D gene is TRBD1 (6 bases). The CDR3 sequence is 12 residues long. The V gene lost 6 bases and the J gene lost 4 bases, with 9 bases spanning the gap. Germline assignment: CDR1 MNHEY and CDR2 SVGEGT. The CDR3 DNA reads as TGTGCCAGCAGAACAGGGTTAGAGACCCAGTACTTC. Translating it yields CASRTGLETQYF.

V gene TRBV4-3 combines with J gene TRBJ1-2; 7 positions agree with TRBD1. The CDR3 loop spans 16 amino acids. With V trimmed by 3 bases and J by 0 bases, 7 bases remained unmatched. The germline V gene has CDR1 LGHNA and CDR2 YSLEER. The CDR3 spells CASSQHTGTANYGYTF. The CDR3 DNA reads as TGCGCCAGCAGCCAGCATACAGGGACAGCTAACTATGGCTACACCTTC.

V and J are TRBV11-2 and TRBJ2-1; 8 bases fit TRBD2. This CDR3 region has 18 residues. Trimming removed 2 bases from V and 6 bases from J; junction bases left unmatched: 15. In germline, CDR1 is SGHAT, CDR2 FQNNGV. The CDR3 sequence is CASSLWVSLRGAGNEQFF. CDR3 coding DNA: TGTGCCAGCAGCTTATGGGTTTCGTTGCGGGGGGCGGGCAATGAGCAGTTCTTC. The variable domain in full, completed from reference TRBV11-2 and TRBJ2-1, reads EAGVAQSPRYKIIEKRQSVAFWCNPISGHATLYWYQQILGQGPKLLIQFQNNGVVDDSQLPKDRFSAERLKGVDSTLKIQPAKLEDSAVYLCASSLWVSLRGAGNEQFFGPGTRLTVL.

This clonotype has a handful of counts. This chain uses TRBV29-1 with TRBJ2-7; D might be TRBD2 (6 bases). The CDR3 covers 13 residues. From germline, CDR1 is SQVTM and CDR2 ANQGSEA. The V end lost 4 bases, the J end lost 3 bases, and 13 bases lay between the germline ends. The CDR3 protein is CSVGFVSGYEQYF. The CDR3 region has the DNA TGCAGCGTTGGGTTTGTTAGCGGCTACGAGCAGTACTTC.

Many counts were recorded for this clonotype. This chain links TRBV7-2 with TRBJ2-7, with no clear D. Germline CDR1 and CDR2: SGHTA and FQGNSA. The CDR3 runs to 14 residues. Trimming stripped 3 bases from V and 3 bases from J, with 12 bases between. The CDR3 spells CASSFGTLFYEQYF. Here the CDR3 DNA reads TGTGCCAGCAGCTTCGGCACATTATTCTACGAGCAGTACTTC.

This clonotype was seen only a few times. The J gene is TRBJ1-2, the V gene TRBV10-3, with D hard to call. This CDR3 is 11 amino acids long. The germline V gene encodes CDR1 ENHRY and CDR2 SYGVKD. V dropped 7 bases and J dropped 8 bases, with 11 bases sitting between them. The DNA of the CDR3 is TGTGCCATCAAGGGTGAGGGAGGCTACACCTTC. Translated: CAIKGEGGYTF.

This CDR3 reads CASSLVLAREDTQYF. The CDR3 region has the DNA TGTGCCAGCAGCTTAGTGTTAGCCAGGGAAGATACGCAGTATTTT. The J gene is TRBJ2-3, the V gene TRBV11-2, with D tentatively TRBD1 (5 bases). The germline CDR1 and CDR2 sequences are SGHAT and FQNNGV. The CDR3 covers 15 residues. The ends were cut back, 1 base at V and 5 bases at J, with 13 bases in the middle.

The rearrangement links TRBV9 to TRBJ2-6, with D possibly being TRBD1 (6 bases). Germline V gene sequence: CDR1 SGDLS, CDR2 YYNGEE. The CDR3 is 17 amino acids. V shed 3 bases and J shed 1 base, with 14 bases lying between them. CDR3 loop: CASSATGRGSGANVLTF. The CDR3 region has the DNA TGTGCCAGCAGCGCGACAGGCCGGGGTTCTGGGGCCAACGTCCTGACTTTC.

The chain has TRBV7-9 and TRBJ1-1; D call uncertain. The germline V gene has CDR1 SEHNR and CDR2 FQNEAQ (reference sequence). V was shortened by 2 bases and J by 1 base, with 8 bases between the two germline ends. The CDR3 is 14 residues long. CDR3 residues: CASSLLTENTEAFF. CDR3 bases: TGTGCCAGCAGCTTATTGACGGAGAACACTGAAGCTTTCTTT.